A selection of T cell receptor beta chains follows, all from one sample in a study of shared clonotypes between healthy human individuals. TCRdb keeps only in-frame clones here, not all; method: immunoSEQ multiplex PCR. This sample has about 2.1 million clones, with 85% to 95% found just once. The sequenced sample consisted of naive CD8+ T cells from PBMCs. Every receptor here comes from a young man in good health. Some clones in this sample may be carry-over from other donors' samples. Each CDR3 is given with its conserved first and last residue. Each record gives: clone size, D gene, V gene, J gene, CDR3 DNA, CDR3 protein. The D gene is left open where the match is weak. Only part of the rows carry a size: once, few, many, or a class if the clone is expanded.

>.|TRBD2|TRBV9|TRBJ2-1
TGTGCCAGCAGCGTCGGGACTAGCGGGAGTCTCGATGAGCAGTTCTTC
CASSVGTSGSLDEQFF
>.|.|TRBV21-1|TRBJ2-1
TGTGCCAGCAGCAAAGGACCCGGACAGGGAGGGGATGAGCAGTTCTTC
CASSKGPGQGGDEQFF
>once|.|TRBV5-6|TRBJ2-3
TGTGCCAGCAGCCTGACAGTTACAAGCACAGATACGCAGTATTTT
CASSLTVTSTDTQYF
>once|TRBD1|TRBV27|TRBJ1-4
TGTGCCAGCGGAATAGGGACAGGGGGCTACGTAGGAAAACTGTTTTTT
CASGIGTGGYVGKLFF
>.|.|TRBV7-9|TRBJ1-6
TGTGCCAGCAGCTTGGCAGGTTGGAATTCACCCCTCCACTTT
CASSLAGWNSPLHF
>.|.|TRBV27|TRBJ1-2
TGTGCCAGCAGGTCGGGAAGTGTCTATGGCTACACCTTC
CASRSGSVYGYTF
>.|.|TRBV5-1|TRBJ2-1
TGCGCCAGTTTCCAGGGGCCCTCCTCCTACAATGAGCAGTTCTTC
CASFQGPSSYNEQFF
>.|.|TRBV7-9|TRBJ1-1
TGTGCCAGCAGCTTAGTGTCCAGCAACAGAGAAGCTTTCTTT
CASSLVSSNREAFF
>.|.|TRBV5-6|TRBJ2-7
TGTGCCAGCAGCTTGGTCGGGGGGCGTGGCGAGCAGTACTTC
CASSLVGGRGEQYF
>once|.|TRBV29-1|TRBJ1-2
TGCAGCGTTGCAGTTGGGCAGGACCTCATGGGGGGCTACACCTTC
CSVAVGQDLMGGYTF
>.|.|TRBV9|TRBJ2-2
TGTGCCAGCAGCCCGGAGCATAGGACCGGGGAGCTGTTTTTT
CASSPEHRTGELFF
>.|TRBD2|TRBV5-1|TRBJ2-2
TGCGCCAGCAGACTTACACTTAGCGGGAGCACCGGGGAGCTGTTTTTT
CASRLTLSGSTGELFF
>.|.|TRBV27|TRBJ2-3
TGTGCCAGCAGCCCCCTGGCCCCCTCCACTACAGATACGCAGTATTTT
CASSPLAPSTTDTQYF
>.|.|TRBV28|TRBJ2-4
TGTGCCAGCAGTTTAGCGACAGGCGTTCACATTCAGTACTTC
CASSLATGVHIQYF
>.|.|TRBV25-1|TRBJ1-2
TGTGCCAGCAACCCCTCGGTAGGGATTGGCTACACCTTC
CASNPSVGIGYTF
>.|TRBD2|TRBV7-2|TRBJ2-3
TGTGCCAGCAGCCGGGGGGTCTCTTCCGCAGATACGCAGTATTTT
CASSRGVSSADTQYF
>.|.|TRBV2|TRBJ2-5
TGTGCCAGCAGTCCACCAGGGAGGCAAGAGACCCAGTACTTC
CASSPPGRQETQYF